This TCR beta chain derives from a study of regulatory T cells in long-lasting Graves disease. Looking at the study overall: New Graves' disease cases had less than 3 months of antithyroid drugs. Whole-study results and caveats: Persistent Graves' patients showed less TCR diversity than newly diagnosed patients showed.

This clonotype was picked up many times. No antigen is known for it. Through Arm-PCR of CDR3 regions and iRepertoire HTBI primers, TCR beta libraries were built. TCRdb re-derived calls from the multiplex PCR reads in MiXCR, one entry per CDR3 protein. The profile shows some 250,000 distinct CDR3 sequences, around 18% of them singletons. Time point defined: newly diagnosed GD, antithyroid drugs for less than 3 months. PBMC RNA served as the TCR library source. By American Thyroid Association guidelines, Graves' disease was diagnosed in the cohort. The CDR3 totals 12 residues. Germline V gene sequence: CDR1 SGHRS, CDR2 YFSETQ. Trimming removed 4 bases at V and 4 bases at J, with 8 bases between.

Sequenced here: peripheral blood mononuclear cells (PBMCs), sampled at new diagnosis, from a patient treated with antithyroid drugs. The sequence was obtained from a female donor with Graves disease. The chain has TRBV5-1 and TRBJ2-5, with D unresolved. DNA for the CDR3: TGCGCCAGCAGCCAAATCCCAGAGACCCAGTACTTC. Translating gives CASSQIPETQYF.